This T cell receptor (beta chain) was recorded in a study of blood T cell repertoires in COVID-19. The wider study: T cells, B-cell-depleted T cells, or PBMCs provided the cDNA or gDNA that served as material.

The CDR3 consists of 12 residues. CDR1 MNHEY and CDR2 SVGAGI come from the germline V gene. The germline V and J ends were trimmed by 6 bases and 6 bases, with 11 bases remaining between them. Data came from immunoSEQ multiplex PCR; TCRdb stores just in-frame clones and leaves some out. This table has 200,000 to 300,000 clones, 90% appearing once. The chain uses TRBV6-5 and TRBJ1-2; weak D call: TRBD1 (5 bases). The clonotype comes from a woman between 40 and 50 years old with acute or convalescent COVID-19. Specimen: peripheral blood. The DNA of the CDR3 is TGTGCCAGCAGGAGACAGAGGAATGGCTACACCTTC. Its translation is CASRRQRNGYTF.